This TCR beta chain was found in a study of T-cell reconstitution after alpha-beta-depleted transplantation in children. Construction of the TCRbeta library involved unique molecular identifiers. Each CDR3 protein gets one entry after TCRdb re-called the PCR reads with MiXCR. The sample lists about 300,000 distinct CDR3 sequences, about a tenth occurring once. This clonotype has ten or more counts. The length of the CDR3 is 15 residues. With V trimmed by 2 bases and J by 0 bases, 3 bases remained unmatched. From germline, CDR1 is SGHVS and CDR2 FNYEAQ. The sequence derives from a boy in the first two years of life with acute myeloid leukemia, due to receive a stem cell transplant. This material consisted of PBMCs, taken before TCRalphabeta/CD19-depleted stem cell transplant. J is TRBJ2-7 and V is TRBV7-6, with 8 bases that match TRBD2. The CDR3 here is CASSLPSGCSYEQYF. The CDR3 DNA is TGTGCCAGCAGCTTACCTAGCGGGTGCTCCTACGAGCAGTACTTC.